The 22 T cell receptor beta chains reported below all come from one sample, sequenced in a study of Ad26.COV2.S vaccination and SARS-CoV-2 variants. Measured with immunoSEQ multiplex PCR; TCRdb has only the in-frame clones, and not every one. This table holds about 240,000 clones, around 89% found once. Sample treatment: about 20 received Ad26.COV2.S at low or high dose, single or two shots; five or six received placebo; per-sample allocation not given. Sampling happened 63 days after the first vaccine or placebo injection. The starting material was peripheral blood, obtained in a trial of Ad26.COV2.S vaccine versus placebo. The receptor set was obtained from a person aged 18-60 years who received the Ad26.COV2.S COVID-19 vaccine or a placebo.

The DNA for the CDR3 is TGTGCCAGTAGTATACATTTCGAAGGGGCCGCATCCTATATACGGACTGAAGCTTTCTTT. Translating gives CASSIHFEGAASYIRTEAFF. The chain couples TRBV19 to TRBJ1-1, with D maybe TRBD1 (5 bases). This CDR3 is 20 amino acids long. Trimming took off 2 bases at V and 5 bases at J, with 30 bases between the two ends. CDR1 LNHDA and CDR2 SQIVND come from the germline V gene (reference sequence).

A single count supports this clone. The V and J genes are TRBV10-3 and TRBJ1-6, with a possible D match to TRBD1 (5 bases). CDR1 is ENHRY, CDR2 SYGVKD, per germline. V dropped 3 bases and J dropped 2 bases, with 8 bases sitting between them. The CDR3 sequence is 15 residues long. CDR3 protein: CAISDGGTYNSPLHF. In DNA form, the CDR3 reads TGTGCCATCAGTGACGGGGGGACCTATAATTCACCCCTCCACTTT.

The chain recombines TRBV4-2 with TRBJ2-1; either TRBD1 or TRBD2 may supply D (6 bases each). Between the trimmed V and J ends, which lost 0 bases and 7 bases, there was a span of 22 bases. Germline V CDR1 and CDR2: LGHNA, YNFKEQ. This CDR3 has 18 amino acids. The CDR3 sequence is CASSQDTWGRGNSNEQFF. The CDR3 region has the DNA TGTGCCAGCAGCCAAGATACTTGGGGGCGGGGTAATTCAAATGAGCAGTTCTTC.

The gene calls are TRBV7-8 and TRBJ2-7; 13 nucleotides align to TRBD2. V gave up 2 bases and J gave up 2 bases; unmatched junction bases: 6. This CDR3 is built from 17 residues. CDR1 and CDR2 (germline): SGHVS, FQNEAQ. The CDR3 is CASSLLTSGRYAYEQYF. The CDR3 nucleotides are TGTGCCAGCAGCTTATTGACTAGCGGGAGGTATGCCTACGAGCAGTACTTC.

The V and J genes are TRBV7-2 and TRBJ2-6; D is possibly TRBD2 (6 bases). The CDR3 runs 16 residues. CDR1 is SGHTA and CDR2 is FQGNSA in the germline V gene. Trimming left V 6 bases short and J 4 bases short, with 16 bases between. Written as DNA, the CDR3 is TGTGCCAGCAGATCTTTTGGCGCGGGGGGGGCCAACGTCCTGACTTTC. This encodes CASRSFGAGGANVLTF.

The chain is built from TRBV28 and TRBJ1-5; D possibly corresponds to TRBD1 (6 bases). This CDR3 region has 21 residues. CDR1 is MDHEN, CDR2 SYDVKM, per germline. The V and J ends lost 3 bases and 2 bases respectively, with 29 bases between them. The CDR3 here is CASSFGFRLGAKSLGNQPQHF. The CDR3 DNA reads TGTGCCAGCAGTTTTGGGTTTAGGCTGGGGGCCAAATCCTTGGGCAATCAGCCCCAGCATTTT.

This clone was seen a single time. The V gene is TRBV7-9, the J gene TRBJ2-7, with a possible D match to TRBD1 (6 bases). Germline CDR1 SEHNR, CDR2 FQNEAQ (reference sequence). V was cut by 2 bases and J by 4 bases, with 18 bases left in between. CDR3 length: 16 amino acids. DNA for the CDR3: TGTGCCAGCAGCTTATCCAGGGGCGCCTTGGGGTACGAGCAGTACTTC. Translated: CASSLSRGALGYEQYF. Combining the CDR3 with reference TRBV7-9 and TRBJ2-7 gives the whole variable domain DTGVSQNPRHKITKRGQNVTFRCDPISEHNRLYWYRQTLGQGPEFLTYFQNEAQLEKSRLLSDRFSAERPKGSFSTLEIQRTEQGDSAMYLCASSLSRGALGYEQYFGPGTRLTVT.

The rearrangement uses TRBV19 and TRBJ1-1, with a possible D match to TRBD1 (5 bases). V was trimmed by 1 base and J by 1 base, leaving 7 bases between them. Germline loops: CDR1 LNHDA, CDR2 SQIVND (reference sequence). This CDR3 is 14 amino acids long. CDR3 sequence (DNA): TGTGCCAGTAGTATAGCGGGGGGGAACACTGAAGCTTTCTTT. Residues: CASSIAGGNTEAFF. Using reference TRBV19 and TRBJ1-1 for the parts outside the CDR3, the full variable domain is DGGITQSPKYLFRKEGQNVTLSCEQNLNHDAMYWYRQDPGQGLRLIYYSQIVNDFQKGDIAEGYSVSREKKESFPLTVTSAQKNPTAFYLCASSIAGGNTEAFFGQGTRLTVV.

V gene TRBV2 combines with J gene TRBJ2-1; TRBD1 matches at 9 bases. The germline CDR1 and CDR2 sequences are SNHLY and FYNNEI. V was clipped by 3 bases and J by 0 bases; unmatched bases: 15. The CDR3 is made up of 20 amino acids. The CDR3 region has the DNA TGTGCCAGCAGTGAGAGTCGAGGACAGGGGTCAGTTGGCTCCTACAATGAGCAGTTCTTC. It encodes CASSESRGQGSVGSYNEQFF.

This clone was counted once. The chain carries TRBV28 and TRBJ2-7, with D perhaps TRBD2 (5 bases). CDR1 and CDR2 from the germline V gene are MDHEN and SYDVKM. The CDR3 length is 15 residues. Trimming removed 3 bases at V and 6 bases at J, with 18 bases between. Here the CDR3 reads CASSFGSFSRSEQYF. The CDR3, as DNA: TGTGCCAGCAGTTTTGGGAGCTTTTCGCGTAGCGAGCAGTACTTC.

The chain uses TRBV18 and TRBJ2-1; no clear D gene. V lost 0 bases and J lost 5, with 2 bases in between. The CDR3 is 12 amino acids. Germline CDR1 is KGHSH and CDR2 is LQKENI. The CDR3 sequence is CASSPPHNEQFF. The CDR3 nucleotides read TGTGCCAGCTCACCACCCCACAATGAGCAGTTCTTC. The complete variable domain, with remaining parts taken from reference TRBV18 and TRBJ2-1, reads NAGVMQNPRHLVRRRGQEARLRCSPMKGHSHVYWYRQLPEEGLKFMVYLQKENIIDESGMPKERFSAEFPKEGPSILRIQQVVRGDSAAYFCASSPPHNEQFFGPGTRLTVL.

The table lists this clone with a few counts. The rearrangement uses TRBV7-8 and TRBJ1-2; possible D gene TRBD1, 6 bases. The V gene lost 2 bases and the J gene lost 5 bases, with 15 bases spanning the gap. Germline values: CDR1 SGHVS, CDR2 FQNEAQ. The CDR3 is 15 amino acids. CDR3 nucleotides: TGTGCCAGCAGCTTAACGCAGGGGAGTTCTTATGGCTACACCTTC. Translated, it gives CASSLTQGSSYGYTF.

This clone has a single count. The CDR3 region is CASSDHQLGTRTDTQYF. CDR3 DNA: TGTGCCAGCAGTGACCATCAACTGGGCACTCGCACAGATACGCAGTATTTT. This chain connects TRBV6-1 to TRBJ2-3; no reliable D call. Germline V gene lookup returns CDR1 MNHNS and CDR2 SASEGT. The CDR3 extends over 17 amino acids. V gave up 3 bases and J gave up 1 base, with 17 bases separating them.

The rearrangement links TRBV4-1 to TRBJ1-1; D call uncertain. Trimming stripped 1 base from V and 2 bases from J, with 14 bases between. Germline CDR1 MGHRA, CDR2 YSYEKL. This CDR3 region has 16 residues. The CDR3 protein is CASSQGRVFSNTEAFF. The CDR3 nucleotides read TGCGCCAGCAGCCAAGGGAGGGTCTTCTCAAACACTGAAGCTTTCTTT.

This rearrangement joins TRBV4-1 to TRBJ1-5; no clear D gene. The CDR3 is made up of 20 amino acids. The germline V and J ends were trimmed by 1 base and 0 bases, with 22 bases remaining between them. Germline V gene data show CDR1 as MGHRA and CDR2 as YSYEKL. The CDR3 bases are TGCGCCAGCAGCCAAGTGGAGCCGAGTCTCTCCAAAATTAGCAATCAGCCCCAGCATTTT. Encoded protein: CASSQVEPSLSKISNQPQHF.

This chain links TRBV27 with TRBJ2-7, with TRBD2 matching 8 bases. The CDR3 is 15 amino acids. CDR1 and CDR2 (germline): MNHEY, SMNVEV (reference sequence). The junction had 2 bases not matched to a gene; V was cut back by 0 bases and J by 1 base. The CDR3 loop reads CASSLSLAVSYEQYF. The CDR3 DNA reads as TGTGCCAGCAGTTTATCACTAGCGGTTTCCTACGAGCAGTACTTC.

The chain joins TRBV29-1 to TRBJ2-1, with 12 nucleotides matching TRBD2. The CDR3 contains 15 residues. V was clipped by 6 bases and J by 0 bases; unmatched bases: 3. Germline loops: CDR1 SQVTM, CDR2 ANQGSEA. The CDR3 nucleotides are TGCAGCGTCCGGACTAGCGGGACCTCCTACAATGAGCAGTTCTTC. Residues: CSVRTSGTSYNEQFF.

The V call is TRBV2, the J call TRBJ1-1; 7 nucleotides line up with TRBD1. The CDR3 extends over 13 amino acids. CDR1 SNHLY and CDR2 FYNNEI come from the germline V gene. The V and J ends lost 5 bases and 4 bases, in that order; junction bases with no gene match: 4. The CDR3 protein is CASSKDRATEAFF. Here the CDR3 DNA reads TGTGCCAGCAGTAAAGACAGGGCCACTGAAGCTTTCTTT.

The V gene is TRBV28, the J gene TRBJ2-7; 7 positions agree with TRBD2. This CDR3 contains 13 residues. The V gene end was trimmed by 2 bases and the J gene end by 3 bases; junction bases not matched to a gene: 1. Germline-derived CDR1 and CDR2 are MDHEN and SYDVKM. CDR3 nucleotides: TGTGCCAGCAGTTTACGGGAGGACTACGAGCAGTACTTC. This codes for CASSLREDYEQYF.

CDR3 loop: CASGGGGAGANVLTF. The CDR3 bases are TGTGCCAGCGGAGGCGGGGGGGCTGGGGCCAACGTCCTGACTTTC. The chain employs TRBV28 and TRBJ2-6; 9 nucleotides match TRBD2. This CDR3 has 15 residues. With 8 bases clipped from V and 2 bases from J, the junction kept 4 bases outside the gene matches. The germline V gene has CDR1 MDHEN and CDR2 SYDVKM.

This clone occurred once. V usage is TRBV19 and J usage is TRBJ1-1, with a possible D match to TRBD1 (5 bases). The germline CDR1 and CDR2 sequences are LNHDA and SQIVND (reference sequence). Between the trimmed V and J ends, which lost 3 bases and 6 bases, there was a span of 17 bases. This CDR3 region has 15 residues. The chain's CDR3 is CASSIYGGIMAEAFF. The CDR3 DNA is TGTGCCAGTAGTATTTACGGGGGGATCATGGCTGAAGCTTTCTTT.

This clone came up once. The rearrangement joins TRBV13 to TRBJ1-1; D perhaps matches TRBD1 (5 bases). There are 18 residues in the CDR3. Trimming pared 4 bases from V and 0 bases from J, leaving 21 bases between. The V gene's germline CDR1 is PRHDT and CDR2 FYEKMQ (reference sequence). CDR3 sequence: CASSSGTLRDGVNTEAFF. CDR3 DNA: TGTGCCAGCAGCTCCGGGACCCTAAGAGACGGTGTGAACACTGAAGCTTTCTTT.